This T cell receptor beta chain is from a study of blood T cells in healthy people across ages. General study findings and limits: The study regarded diversity estimates from one million T cells as underestimates. Reliance upon unsorted PBMCs precluded definitive naive versus antigen-experienced comparison. In the absence of known donor CMV status, changes in expanded clonotypes were possibly confounded.

A J-beta primer mix and a sample-barcoded 5' primer were used in a second PCR of about 7 to 12 cycles. TCRdb independently ran MiXCR on the 5' RACE reads; one entry per CDR3 protein. The data contain around 800,000 distinct CDR3 sequences, roughly 44% of them singletons. The study isolated at least 6.5 million PBMCs from each sample. This clonotype was picked up many times. Antigen unknown. Material for sequencing was blood. The TCR originated in a man in his 60s in good health.

This CDR3 is CASSKGQGYEQYF. The CDR3 nucleotides read TGTGCCAGCAGCAAGGGACAGGGTTACGAGCAGTACTTC. The rearrangement joins TRBV6-1 to TRBJ2-7; 9 positions agree with TRBD1. Germline CDR1 reads MNHNS; CDR2 reads SASEGT. V was pared by 6 bases and J by 4 bases, with 4 bases of the junction left unmatched. CDR3 length: 13 residues.